This record covers a single T cell receptor (beta chain). Sequencing was performed with immunoSEQ multiplex PCR; in TCRdb, only in-frame clones are kept and a portion is missing. The sample yields 25,000 to 40,000 clones, 80% to 90% seen once. This sample stems from a study of chemoradiotherapy in HPV16-positive cancers. Trimming took off 0 bases at V and 0 bases at J, with 10 bases between the two ends. The CDR3 contains 16 residues. Germline V lookup: CDR1 SGHNT, CDR2 YYREEE (reference sequence). Samples were taken several times over chemoradiotherapy. The sequencing used blood, collected from a patient who underwent chemoradiotherapy. The origin of this receptor is a human donor with HPV-associated anogenital cancer. V usage is TRBV5-4 and J usage is TRBJ2-4; D gene uncertain. CDR3 region: CASSLGRPLAKNIQYF. The CDR3 DNA reads TGTGCCAGCAGCTTGGGCAGACCCCTAGCCAAAAACATTCAGTACTTC.